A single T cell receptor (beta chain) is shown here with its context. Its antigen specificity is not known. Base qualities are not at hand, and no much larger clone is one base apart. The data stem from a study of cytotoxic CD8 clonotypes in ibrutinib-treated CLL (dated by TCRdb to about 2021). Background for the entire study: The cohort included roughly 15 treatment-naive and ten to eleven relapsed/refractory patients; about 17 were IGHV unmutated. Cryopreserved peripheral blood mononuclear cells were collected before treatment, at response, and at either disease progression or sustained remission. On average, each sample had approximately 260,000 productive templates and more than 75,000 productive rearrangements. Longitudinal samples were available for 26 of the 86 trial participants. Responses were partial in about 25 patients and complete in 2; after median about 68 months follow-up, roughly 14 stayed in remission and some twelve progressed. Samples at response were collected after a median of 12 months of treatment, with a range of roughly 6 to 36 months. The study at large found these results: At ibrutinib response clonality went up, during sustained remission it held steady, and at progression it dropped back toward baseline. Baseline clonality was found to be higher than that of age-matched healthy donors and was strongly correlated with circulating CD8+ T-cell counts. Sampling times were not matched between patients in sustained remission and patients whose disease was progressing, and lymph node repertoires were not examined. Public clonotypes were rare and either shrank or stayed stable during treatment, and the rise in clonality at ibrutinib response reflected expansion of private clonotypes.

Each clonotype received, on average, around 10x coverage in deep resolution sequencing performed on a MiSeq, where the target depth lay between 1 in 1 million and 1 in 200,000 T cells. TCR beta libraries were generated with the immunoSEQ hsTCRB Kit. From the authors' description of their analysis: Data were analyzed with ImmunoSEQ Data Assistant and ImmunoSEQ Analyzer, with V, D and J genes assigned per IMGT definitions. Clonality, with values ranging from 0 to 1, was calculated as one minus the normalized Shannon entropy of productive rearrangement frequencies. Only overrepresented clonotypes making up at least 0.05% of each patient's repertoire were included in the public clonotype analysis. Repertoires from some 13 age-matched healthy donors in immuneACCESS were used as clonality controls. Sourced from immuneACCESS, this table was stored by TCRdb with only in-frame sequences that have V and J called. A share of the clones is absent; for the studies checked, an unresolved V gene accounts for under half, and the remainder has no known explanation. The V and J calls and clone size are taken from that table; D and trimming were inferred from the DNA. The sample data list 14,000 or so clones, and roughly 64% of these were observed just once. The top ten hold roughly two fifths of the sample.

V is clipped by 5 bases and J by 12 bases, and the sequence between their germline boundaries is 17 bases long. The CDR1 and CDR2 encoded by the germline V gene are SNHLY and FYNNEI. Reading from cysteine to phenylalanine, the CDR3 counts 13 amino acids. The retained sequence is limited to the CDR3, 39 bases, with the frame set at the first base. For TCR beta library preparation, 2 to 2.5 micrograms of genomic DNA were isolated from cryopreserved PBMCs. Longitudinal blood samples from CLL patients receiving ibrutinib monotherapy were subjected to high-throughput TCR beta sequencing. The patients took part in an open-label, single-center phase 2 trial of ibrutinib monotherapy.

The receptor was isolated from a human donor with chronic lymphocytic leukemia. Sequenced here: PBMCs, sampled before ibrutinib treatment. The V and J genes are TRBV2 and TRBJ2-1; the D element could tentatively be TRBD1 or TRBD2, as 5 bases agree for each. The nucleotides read TGTGCCAGCAGTCCTCCGGGACCCAAAGTGCAGTTCTTC. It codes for CASSPPGPKVQFF.